This T cell receptor beta chain was observed in a study of beta chain features in type 1 diabetes. The sequenced template was cDNA made from the entire isolated RNA. Assay: immunoSEQ multiplex PCR; the TCRdb copy retains only in-frame clones and omits some. The table has almost 350,000 clones, around 9% seen once. It was via CD45RO/CCR7/CD25/CD127/CD95/CD27 that CD4+ naive, central memory, regulatory and stem cell-like memory cells were sorted. Note on this clone: Its antigen is as yet unknown.

Study observations and caveats: Shortening of TCRB CDR3s, moderate but significant, appeared in all four CD4+ subsets of Type 1 diabetes patients.

The CDR3 length is 15 residues. V lost 5 bases, J lost 5 bases, and 10 bases stayed unmatched. Germline-derived CDR1 and CDR2 are SGHTA and FQGNSA. Material for sequencing was central memory CD4+ T cells from blood. The receptor was isolated from a man younger than 40 with type 1 diabetes. The chain is built from TRBV7-2 and TRBJ2-5, with 8 nucleotides matching TRBD2. In nucleotides, the CDR3 is TGTGCCAGCAGCCCCCGGGGGGGCCCACTGGAGACCCAGTACTTC. Amino acids: CASSPRGGPLETQYF.